This TCR beta chain emerged from a study of blood T cell repertoires in COVID-19. Whole-study context: Sources were T cells, B-cell-depleted T cells, or PBMCs; the material itself was cDNA or gDNA.

In the original analysis: Nucleated cell counts were estimated from reference gene primer amplification. Profiled with immunoSEQ multiplex PCR; TCRdb holds only in-frame clones, not every one. V and J calls plus clone size are reproduced from that table; the DNA served to infer D and trimming. The table includes about 51,000 clones, roughly 90% detected once. Trimming stripped 0 bases from V and 6 bases from J, with 10 bases between. This CDR3 region has 14 residues. Germline-derived CDR1 and CDR2 are SGHRS and YFSETQ. The sequencing input was peripheral blood. This rearrangement joins TRBV5-1 to TRBJ2-1; D is undetermined. The source is a man in his 60s with acute or convalescent COVID-19. CDR3 sequence: CASSLDPAANEQFF. The CDR3 DNA reads TGCGCCAGCAGCTTGGACCCGGCGGCCAATGAGCAGTTCTTC.